These 14 T cell receptor beta chains share one sample of origin, sequenced in a study of T cell changes during pregnancy in multiple sclerosis. TCRdb's table, derived via immunoSEQ multiplex PCR, lists solely in-frame clones and lacks some. The sample records just under 65,000 clones, approximately 94% being singletons. This specimen was CD8+ T cells from peripheral blood mononuclear cells, taken in the second trimester of pregnancy. The receptors stem from a female donor with multiple sclerosis, enrolled in a pregnancy study.

The chain recombines TRBV5-1 with TRBJ2-1; 10 nucleotides line up with TRBD2. The V segment lost 4 bases and the J segment 0 bases; nucleotides outside the gene matches: 16. This CDR3 has 20 residues. Germline V gene data show CDR1 as SGHRS and CDR2 as YFSETQ. CDR3 residues: CASSRSRTSGLLSSYNEQFF. CDR3 nucleotides: TGCGCCAGCAGCCGATCTCGGACTAGCGGACTCTTAAGCTCCTACAATGAGCAGTTCTTC.

This chain joins TRBV7-2 and TRBJ2-7; maybe TRBD1 (5 bases). CDR1 is SGHTA and CDR2 is FQGNSA in the germline V gene. This CDR3 contains 11 residues. CDR3 nucleotide sequence: TGTGCTGCGGTGTGGGGCGGCGAGCAGTACTTC. Translating gives CAAVWGGEQYF.

The chain employs TRBV30 and TRBJ2-3, with 8 bases identical to TRBD2. The V and J ends lost 1 base and 0 bases, in that order; junction bases with no gene match: 12. In germline, CDR1 is GTSNPN, CDR2 SVGIG (reference sequence). CDR3 length: 18 residues. The CDR3, as DNA: TGTGCCTGGAGTGGGGTAGCGGGGCTTACTACTAGCACAGATACGCAGTATTTT. As protein: CAWSGVAGLTTSTDTQYF.

This chain links TRBV7-3 with TRBJ2-7; D is unresolved. Germline loops: CDR1 SGHTA, CDR2 FQGTGA. V lost 1 base to trimming and J lost 4 bases, with 11 bases between them. The length of the CDR3 is 14 residues. The DNA of the CDR3 is TGTGCCAGCAGCTTAAACTTGAGTCCTTACGAGCAGTACTTC. This gives the protein CASSLNLSPYEQYF.

Here the CDR3 DNA reads TGTGCCAGCAGCGGCTTAGGGGGCGAGCAGTACTTC. Residues: CASSGLGGEQYF. V gene TRBV7-6 combines with J gene TRBJ2-7; weak D call: TRBD1 (6 bases). Per the germline V gene, CDR1 is SGHVS and CDR2 is FNYEAQ. With 5 bases removed from V and 6 bases from J, the gap between germline ends came to 11 bases. This CDR3 spans 12 amino acids.

The chain carries TRBV9 and TRBJ2-1; 8 bases are a match to TRBD2. In germline, CDR1 is SGDLS, CDR2 YYNGEE. J lost 7 bases, V lost 4 bases, and 19 bases had no gene match. The CDR3 totals 18 residues. The CDR3 DNA sequence: TGTGCCAGCAGCCACTCCCGGGGGGGCAAGGGACCTACGAATGAGCAGTTCTTC. It encodes CASSHSRGGKGPTNEQFF.

The CDR3 DNA is TGCGCCAGCAGTGAGGGCCTCGGGATAGCGCAGTCCTACGAGCAGTACTTC. Translation: CASSEGLGIAQSYEQYF. The chain uses TRBV10-2 and TRBJ2-7; D possibly corresponds to TRBD2 (5 bases). V gave up 2 bases and J gave up 1 base, with 18 bases separating them. The CDR3 covers 17 residues. Germline values: CDR1 WSHSY, CDR2 SAAADI.

This rearrangement joins TRBV7-9 to TRBJ1-4, with no clear D. Germline V CDR1 and CDR2: SEHNR, FQNEAQ (reference sequence). The V and J ends lost 5 bases and 3 bases respectively, with 16 bases between them. The CDR3 consists of 16 residues. Here the CDR3 DNA reads TGTGCCAGCAGCCCGCCGGAGGGAGCGGCTAATGAAAAACTGTTTTTT. It is translated as CASSPPEGAANEKLFF. The full variable domain, rest sourced from reference TRBV7-9 and TRBJ1-4, is DTGVSQNPRHKITKRGQNVTFRCDPISEHNRLYWYRQTLGQGPEFLTYFQNEAQLEKSRLLSDRFSAERPKGSFSTLEIQRTEQGDSAMYLCASSPPEGAANEKLFFGSGTQLSVL.

The chain uses TRBV9 and TRBJ2-1; possible D gene TRBD1, 5 bases. CDR1 SGDLS and CDR2 YYNGEE come from the germline V gene. V was trimmed by 0 bases and J by 8 bases, leaving 12 bases between them. The CDR3 spans 14 residues. CDR3 protein: CASSVGAGWDEQFF. In DNA form, the CDR3 reads TGTGCCAGCAGCGTAGGAGCAGGGTGGGATGAGCAGTTCTTC.

This chain joins TRBV30 and TRBJ2-1, with a possible D match to TRBD2 (5 bases). The CDR3 totals 14 residues. CDR1 GTSNPN and CDR2 SVGIG come from the germline V gene (reference sequence). The ends were cut back, 5 bases at V and 3 bases at J, with 14 bases in the middle. The CDR3 region is CAWLESGRYNEQFF. The CDR3 DNA sequence: TGTGCCTGGCTCGAGAGCGGACGCTACAATGAGCAGTTCTTC.

The V gene is TRBV6-4, the J gene TRBJ1-1; tentatively, D is TRBD1 (6 bases). This CDR3 contains 15 residues. Germline CDR1 reads MRHNA; CDR2 reads SNTAGT. The V end lost 4 bases, the J end lost 7 bases, and 19 bases lay between the germline ends. The DNA for the CDR3 is TGTGCCAGCAGTGCGGACAGTATAGGACCGGGTGAAGCTTTCTTT. Translation: CASSADSIGPGEAFF.

The chain is built from TRBV27 and TRBJ2-1; 10 bases are a match to TRBD1. CDR3 length: 16 residues. After removal of 4 bases from V and 1 base from J, the junction contained 4 bases not matched to a gene. Germline lookup yields CDR1 MNHEY and CDR2 SMNVEV (reference sequence). The CDR3 nucleotides are TGTGCCAGCAGTTGGGGGGGACAGGGGTCCTACAATGAGCAGTTCTTC. Its translation: CASSWGGQGSYNEQFF.

This chain links TRBV6-5 with TRBJ2-7; possibly TRBD1 for D (6 bases). The V end was cut by 2 bases, the J end by 3 bases, with 11 bases between. The CDR3 extends over 14 amino acids. The germline CDR1 and CDR2 sequences are MNHEY and SVGAGI. The CDR3 DNA reads TGTGCCAGCAGTTACGGGCAAGGGGGCTACGAGCAGTACTTC. Translation: CASSYGQGGYEQYF.

The rearrangement uses TRBV5-1 and TRBJ1-2, with a weak D call TRBD1 (5 bases). V was clipped by 0 bases and J by 6 bases, with 15 bases between them. Per the germline V gene, CDR1 is SGHRS and CDR2 is YFSETQ. There are 15 residues in the CDR3. CDR3 in amino acids: CASSLAGAGLDGYTF. DNA for the CDR3: TGCGCCAGCAGCTTGGCTGGGGCGGGATTGGATGGCTACACCTTC. The variable domain in full, completed from reference TRBV5-1 and TRBJ1-2, reads KAGVTQTPRYLIKTRGQQVTLSCSPISGHRSVSWYQQTPGQGLQFLFEYFSETQRNKGNFPGRFSGRQFSNSRSEMNVSTLELGDSALYLCASSLAGAGLDGYTFGSGTRLTVV.